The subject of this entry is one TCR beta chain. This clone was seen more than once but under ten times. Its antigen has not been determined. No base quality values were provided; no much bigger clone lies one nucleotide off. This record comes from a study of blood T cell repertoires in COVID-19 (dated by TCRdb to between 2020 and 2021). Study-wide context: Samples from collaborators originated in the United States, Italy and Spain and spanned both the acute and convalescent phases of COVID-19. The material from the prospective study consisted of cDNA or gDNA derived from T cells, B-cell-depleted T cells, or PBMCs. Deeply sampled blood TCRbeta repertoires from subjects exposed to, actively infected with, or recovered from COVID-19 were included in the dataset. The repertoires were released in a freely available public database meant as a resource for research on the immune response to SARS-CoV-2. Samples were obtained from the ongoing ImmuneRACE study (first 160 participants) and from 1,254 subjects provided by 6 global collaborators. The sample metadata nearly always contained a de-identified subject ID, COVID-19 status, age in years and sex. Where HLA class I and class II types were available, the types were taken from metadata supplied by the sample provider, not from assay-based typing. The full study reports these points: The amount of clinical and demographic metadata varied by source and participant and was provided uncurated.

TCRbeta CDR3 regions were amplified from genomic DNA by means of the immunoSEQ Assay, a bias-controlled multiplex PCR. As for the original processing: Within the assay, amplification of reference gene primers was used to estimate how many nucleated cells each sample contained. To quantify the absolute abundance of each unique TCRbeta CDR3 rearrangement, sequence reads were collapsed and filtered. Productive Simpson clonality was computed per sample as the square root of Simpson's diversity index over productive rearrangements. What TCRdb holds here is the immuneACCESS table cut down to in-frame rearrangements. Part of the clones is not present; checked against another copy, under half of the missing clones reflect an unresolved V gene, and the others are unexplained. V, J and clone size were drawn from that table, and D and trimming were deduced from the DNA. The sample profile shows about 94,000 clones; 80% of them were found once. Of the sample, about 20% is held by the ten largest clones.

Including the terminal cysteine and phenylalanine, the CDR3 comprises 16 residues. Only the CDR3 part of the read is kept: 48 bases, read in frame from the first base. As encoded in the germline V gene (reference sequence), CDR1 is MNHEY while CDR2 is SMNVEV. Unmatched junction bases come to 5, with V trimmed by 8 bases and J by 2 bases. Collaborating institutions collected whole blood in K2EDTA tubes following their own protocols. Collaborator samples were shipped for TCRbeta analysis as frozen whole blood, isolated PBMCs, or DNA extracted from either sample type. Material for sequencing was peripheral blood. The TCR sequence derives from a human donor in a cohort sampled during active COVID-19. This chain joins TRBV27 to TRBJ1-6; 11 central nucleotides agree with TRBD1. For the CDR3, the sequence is CASGGQGAAYNSPLHF. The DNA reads TGTGCCAGCGGCGGACAGGGGGCCGCCTATAATTCACCCCTCCACTTT.